The 24 T cell receptor beta chains reported below all come from one sample, sequenced in a study of T cell repertoires in cytomegalovirus infection. TCRdb used MiXCR to reprocess the reads, holding one entry per CDR3 protein. This repertoire shows about 530,000 distinct CDR3 sequences, around 27% found once; its top ten account for approximately 13%. Sequences were obtained from PBMCs. The source is a human donor in good health (CMV status not recorded). Some clones in this sample may be carry-over from other donors' samples.

This clonotype was observed a handful of times. The genes are TRBV29-1 and TRBJ2-1, with 16 bases fitting TRBD2. Trimming cost V 7 bases and J 9 bases; bases outside gene matches: 6. CDR1 and CDR2 from the germline V gene are SQVTM and ANQGSEA. CDR3 size: 14 residues. The CDR3 DNA sequence: TGCAGCGGGAGGGGGACTAGCGGGAGGGGTGAGCAGTTCTTC. Protein product: CSGRGTSGRGEQFF.

This clonotype has more than one count but fewer than ten. The chain combines TRBV20-1 with TRBJ2-7; 15 nucleotides align to TRBD2. Germline CDR1 DFQATT, CDR2 SNEGSKA (reference sequence). Losses at the gene ends were 3 bases for V and 2 bases for J; bases not matched to a gene: 5. The CDR3 is 16 amino acids. CDR3 amino acids: CSARPGLAGGTYEQYF. The CDR3 coding sequence is TGCAGTGCTAGGCCGGGACTAGCGGGAGGAACCTACGAGCAGTACTTC.

V gene TRBV7-8 combines with J gene TRBJ2-7; the D gene could be TRBD1 or TRBD2 (5 bases each). Trimming pared 1 base from V and 5 bases from J, leaving 15 bases between. CDR3 length equals 15 residues. The germline V gene has CDR1 SGHVS and CDR2 FQNEAQ. CDR3: CASSLDYGKGNEQYV. The CDR3 DNA is TGTGCCAGCAGCTTAGATTACGGGAAGGGGAACGAGCAGTACGTC.

This clonotype has more than one count but fewer than ten. V and J are TRBV7-2 and TRBJ2-1; unclear D gene. The CDR3 spans 14 residues. Per germline, CDR1 SGHTA and CDR2 FQGNSA. Between the trimmed V and J ends, which lost 2 bases and 8 bases, there was a span of 13 bases. The CDR3 loop is CASSLIIGGHEQFF. The CDR3 nucleotides read TGTGCCAGCAGCTTAATCATCGGCGGCCATGAGCAGTTCTTC.

This clonotype was detected ten times or more. The chain uses TRBV7-2 and TRBJ2-2; D is ambiguous. Germline-derived CDR1 and CDR2 are SGHTA and FQGNSA. This CDR3 contains 14 residues. V was trimmed by 5 bases and J by 6 bases, leaving 13 bases between them. The CDR3 DNA follows: TGTGCCAGCAGCCCGCATTTGGGTTCCGGGGAGCTGTTTTTT. Protein: CASSPHLGSGELFF. The whole variable domain, filled in from reference TRBV7-2 and TRBJ2-2, reads GAGVSQSPSNKVTEKGKDVELRCDPISGHTALYWYRQSLGQGLEFLIYFQGNSAPDKSGLPSDRFSAERTGGSVSTLTIQRTQQEDSAVYLCASSPHLGSGELFFGEGSRLTVL.

The genes are TRBV7-2 and TRBJ2-2; 8 bases line up with TRBD2. The CDR3 sequence is 17 residues long. Germline V gene sequence: CDR1 SGHTA, CDR2 FQGNSA. The V segment lost 1 base and the J segment 1 base; nucleotides outside the gene matches: 5. CDR3 sequence (DNA): TGTGCCAGCAGCTTAGACCGCCTAGCGGGGAACACCGGGGAGCTGTTTTTT. It specifies CASSLDRLAGNTGELFF.

In its sample, this clonotype was seen a few times. This chain joins TRBV7-2 and TRBJ2-3; D is undetermined. Between the trimmed V and J ends, which lost 0 bases and 0 bases, there was a span of 13 bases. Germline values: CDR1 SGHTA, CDR2 FQGNSA. The CDR3 length is 17 residues. The CDR3 protein is CASSLARYSSSTDTQYF. The CDR3 nucleotides read TGTGCCAGCAGCTTAGCGCGTTACAGTTCTAGCACAGATACGCAGTATTTT.

This chain uses TRBV6-5 with TRBJ2-7, with 9 bases lining up with TRBD1. This CDR3 has 14 residues. Per germline, CDR1 MNHEY and CDR2 SVGAGI. V dropped 8 bases and J dropped 7; count of bases not matched to a gene: 12. CDR3 DNA: TGTGCCAGCGGGACTCTACAGGGGGCCGGAGAGCAGTACTTC. The encoded protein is CASGTLQGAGEQYF.

This clonotype has a count of ten or more. This chain links TRBV7-2 with TRBJ1-6; possible D gene TRBD1, 5 bases. Germline CDR1 and CDR2: SGHTA and FQGNSA. The CDR3 runs 15 residues. Trimming removed 4 bases at V and 7 bases at J, with 14 bases between. CDR3 nucleotides: TGTGCCAGCAGCTGGGACGGAATTGCGAATTCACCCCTCCACTTT. It codes for CASSWDGIANSPLHF.

This chain joins TRBV29-1 and TRBJ2-7, with D unresolved. The CDR3 sequence is 14 residues long. Germline loops: CDR1 SQVTM, CDR2 ANQGSEA. V dropped 1 base and J dropped 0 bases, with 10 bases sitting between them. CDR3 loop: CSVEGESSSYEQYF. Written as DNA, the CDR3 is TGCAGCGTTGAAGGGGAAAGCAGCTCCTACGAGCAGTACTTC.

This chain uses TRBV7-9 with TRBJ2-1; possibly TRBD1 or TRBD2 for D (5 bases each). The CDR3 contains 14 residues. V was cut by 5 bases and J by 5 bases, with 13 bases left in between. Germline V gene sequence: CDR1 SEHNR, CDR2 FQNEAQ (reference sequence). CDR3 sequence reads: CASSPGTTNNEQFF. The CDR3 coding sequence is TGTGCCAGCAGCCCAGGGACCACCAACAATGAGCAGTTCTTC.

The J gene is TRBJ1-1, the V gene TRBV11-3; a possible D gene is TRBD1 (5 bases). The germline CDR1 and CDR2 sequences are SGHNT and YENEEA. The CDR3 runs 12 residues. V lost 6 bases, J lost 4 bases, and 9 bases lay in between. The CDR3 loop is CASSWGGTEAFF. In nucleotides, the CDR3 is TGTGCCAGCAGTTGGGGGGGCACTGAAGCTTTCTTT.

The chain recombines TRBV2 with TRBJ2-7, with 14 nucleotides matching TRBD2. Trimming at V came to 0 bases and at J to 4 bases, leaving 11 bases not matched to a gene. The CDR3 runs to 19 residues. From germline, CDR1 is SNHLY and CDR2 FYNNEI. The CDR3: CASSEALGTSGSKFYEQYV. For the CDR3, the DNA is TGTGCCAGCAGTGAAGCCTTGGGGACTAGCGGGAGCAAATTTTACGAGCAGTACGTC.

The chain combines TRBV7-2 with TRBJ1-2, with D possibly being TRBD1 (6 bases). Germline-derived CDR1 and CDR2 are SGHTA and FQGNSA. CDR3 length equals 14 residues. V gave up 5 bases and J gave up 4 bases, with 14 bases separating them. CDR3 residues: CASSPGVGAYGYTF. Here the CDR3 DNA reads TGTGCCAGCAGCCCCGGTGTGGGGGCCTATGGCTACACCTTC.

J is TRBJ1-1 and V is TRBV20-1; the match to TRBD1 covers 7 bases. The V gene end was trimmed by 3 bases and the J gene end by 0 bases; junction bases not matched to a gene: 13. Germline V CDR1 and CDR2: DFQATT, SNEGSKA (reference sequence). This CDR3 has 17 amino acids. The CDR3: CSARYWDSSDMNTEAFF. The CDR3 DNA reads TGCAGTGCTAGGTATTGGGACAGCTCCGACATGAACACTGAAGCTTTCTTT.

The CDR3 sequence: CATSVQRGNQPQHF. Here the CDR3 DNA reads TGTGCCACCAGCGTTCAACGGGGCAATCAGCCCCAGCATTTT. J is TRBJ1-5 and V is TRBV15; D gene uncertain. V lost 5 bases and J 2 bases, leaving 10 bases between the germline ends. The CDR3 contains 14 residues. The germline V gene has CDR1 LNHNV and CDR2 YYDKDF (reference sequence).

Ten or more counts support this clonotype. The chain employs TRBV7-9 and TRBJ2-7; TRBD2 might be the D (6 bases). Germline V lookup: CDR1 SEHNR, CDR2 FQNEAQ (reference sequence). Trimming stripped 4 bases from V and 2 bases from J, with 12 bases between. The CDR3 covers 14 residues. The chain's CDR3 is CASSSVGGTYEQYF. Written as DNA, the CDR3 is TGTGCCAGCAGCTCCGTTGGGGGGACCTACGAGCAGTACTTC.

A few counts support this clonotype. The chain couples TRBV6-2 or TRBV6-3 to TRBJ2-1, with D possibly matching TRBD2 (6 bases). V gave up 5 bases and J gave up 7 bases, with 21 bases separating them. The CDR3 sequence is 16 residues long. The germline V gene encodes CDR1 MNHEY and CDR2 SVGEGT. CDR3 DNA sequence: TGTGCCAGCAGTACAACTCTAGCCGGAGGGTCAAATGAGCAGTTCTTC. As protein: CASSTTLAGGSNEQFF.

The V gene is TRBV29-1, the J gene TRBJ2-7, with 11 bases that match TRBD2. The junction had 6 bases not matched to a gene; V was cut back by 6 bases and J by 5 bases. CDR3 size: 13 residues. Germline values: CDR1 SQVTM, CDR2 ANQGSEA. The CDR3 region is CSVDQTSGDEQYF. CDR3 sequence (DNA): TGCAGCGTCGACCAGACTAGCGGGGACGAGCAGTACTTC.

The chain carries TRBV6-2 or TRBV6-3 and TRBJ2-1, with D possibly TRBD2 on 5 matching bases. CDR3 size: 16 residues. Germline values: CDR1 MNHEY, CDR2 SVGEGT. V lost 4 bases and J 3 bases, leaving 16 bases between the germline ends. The CDR3, as DNA: TGTGCCAGCAGTTTCGAGTCCCGGGATCTCTACAATGAGCAGTTCTTC. Translated, it gives CASSFESRDLYNEQFF.

This clonotype has more than one count but fewer than ten. V usage is TRBV28 and J usage is TRBJ2-5; the match to TRBD2 covers 11 bases. V dropped 7 bases and J dropped 3; count of bases not matched to a gene: 7. The CDR3 runs to 15 residues. Germline V gives CDR1 MDHEN, CDR2 SYDVKM. The CDR3 region has the DNA TGTGCCAGCAATGGACCGGGACTAGCGGAAGAGACCCAGTACTTC. Translating gives CASNGPGLAEETQYF.

The chain employs TRBV24-1 and TRBJ2-3, with 11 bases that match TRBD2. Germline-derived CDR1 and CDR2 are KGHDR and SFDVKD. This CDR3 comprises 15 residues. V lost 1 base and J lost 5; bases outside the gene matches: 1. The chain's CDR3 is CATSDLTSGRDTQYF. DNA of the CDR3: TGTGCCACCAGTGATTTAACTAGCGGGAGAGATACGCAGTATTTT.

This clonotype was found a few times. The V call is TRBV6-2 or TRBV6-3, the J call TRBJ1-1; perhaps TRBD1 as D (5 bases). Germline lookup yields CDR1 MNHEY and CDR2 SVGEGT. This CDR3 is 19 amino acids long. Trimming stripped 1 base from V and 3 bases from J, with 24 bases between. The CDR3 bases are TGTGCCAGCAGTTACTTATCGCGGGCAGGGATGGTGCGGGACACTGAAGCTTTCTTT. Translating gives CASSYLSRAGMVRDTEAFF.

This rearrangement joins TRBV7-9 to TRBJ1-1, with D maybe TRBD1 (6 bases). Trimming cost V 4 bases and J 2 bases, with 14 bases left between them. The length of the CDR3 is 15 residues. The germline CDR1 and CDR2 sequences are SEHNR and FQNEAQ (reference sequence). For the CDR3, the DNA is TGTGCCAGCAGCTCCTTCGGGGGCCCAAACACTGAAGCTTTCTTT. Its protein is CASSSFGGPNTEAFF. The complete variable domain, with remaining parts taken from reference TRBV7-9 and TRBJ1-1, reads DTGVSQNPRHKITKRGQNVTFRCDPISEHNRLYWYRQTLGQGPEFLTYFQNEAQLEKSRLLSDRFSAERPKGSFSTLEIQRTEQGDSAMYLCASSSFGGPNTEAFFGQGTRLTVV.